The next 27 T cell receptor beta chains were all read from a single sample in a study of monozygotic twins with inflammatory bowel disease. TCRdb re-called the 5' RACE reads; every CDR3 protein appears as one record, without DNA. The listing contains approximately 330,000 distinct CDR3 sequences. The sequencing sample was made of blood. The source is a human donor with ulcerative colitis or Crohn's disease, or a healthy co-twin of an affected twin (not recorded which).

The chain couples TRBV19 to TRBJ2-7; TCRdb selects TRBD2, and the lack of DNA leaves this call unchecked. CDR3 length: 14 residues. CDR1 is LNHDA, CDR2 SQIVND, per germline (reference sequence). The CDR3: CASSIAAGSDEQYF.

The V and J genes are TRBV24-1 and TRBJ2-3; as DNA is missing, the TRBD1 call by TCRdb cannot be tested. Germline-derived CDR1 and CDR2 are KGHDR and SFDVKD. CDR3 length: 15 amino acids. CDR3 protein: CATAQGVSRRDTQYF.

The chain has TRBV7-8 and TRBJ2-2; TCRdb picks TRBD1, but there is no DNA to check that call. Germline assignment: CDR1 SGHVS and CDR2 FQNEAQ. The CDR3 has 17 amino acids. The CDR3 spells CASRTGGTVWNTGELFF. Filled out from reference TRBV7-8 and TRBJ2-2, the complete variable domain reads GAGVSQSPRYKVAKRGQDVALRCDPISGHVSLFWYQQALGQGPEFLTYFQNEAQLDKSGLPSDRFFAERPEGSVSTLKIQRTQQEDSAVYLCASRTGGTVWNTGELFFGEGSRLTVL.

This chain connects TRBV7-9 to TRBJ2-6. The CDR3 is made up of 15 amino acids. Germline lookup yields CDR1 SEHNR and CDR2 FQNEAQ (reference sequence). CDR3 amino acids: CASSKDPAGANVLTF.

The chain is built from TRBV20-1 and TRBJ1-2; as DNA is missing, the TRBD1 call by TCRdb cannot be tested. This CDR3 is built from 12 residues. Germline CDR1 is DFQATT and CDR2 is SNEGSKA (reference sequence). This CDR3 is CSAAGTAYGYTF.

This sequence joins TRBV20-1 and TRBJ1-1; TCRdb's assignment of TRBD1 cannot be checked, as there is no DNA. This CDR3 contains 13 residues. The V gene's germline CDR1 is DFQATT and CDR2 SNEGSKA (reference sequence). The CDR3 reads CSARLGETQEAFF.

This rearrangement joins TRBV20-1 to TRBJ2-7; the TCRdb call, TRBD1, lacks DNA for checking. CDR3 size: 13 residues. Germline values: CDR1 DFQATT, CDR2 SNEGSKA (reference sequence). The CDR3 loop is CRTAGLLSYEQYF.

The chain carries TRBV9 and TRBJ2-3; TCRdb proposes TRBD2, but this gene call is untestable without DNA. Germline V gene sequence: CDR1 SGDLS, CDR2 YYNGEE. The CDR3 length is 19 residues. The CDR3 is CASSVDAGNLAGRGNTQYF.

The rearrangement uses TRBV5-6 and TRBJ2-7; TCRdb gives TRBD1 as the D gene, but with no DNA this cannot be confirmed. This CDR3 is built from 15 residues. Germline-derived CDR1 and CDR2 are SGHDT and YYEEEE. CDR3: CASSLAGTKAYEQYF.

The chain has TRBV7-6 and TRBJ2-1. Looked up from germline, CDR1 is SGHVS and CDR2 is FNYEAQ. The CDR3 runs 15 residues. The CDR3 protein is CASSPGRGSYNEQFF.

The chain combines TRBV15 with TRBJ1-2; TCRdb outputs TRBD1, but without DNA this stays unchecked. The germline CDR1 and CDR2 sequences are LNHNV and YYDKDF (reference sequence). The CDR3 length is 13 residues. The CDR3: CATSTRPGSGYTF.

This chain links TRBV11-2 with TRBJ1-2; TCRdb designates TRBD1, a call that cannot be tested without DNA. In germline, CDR1 is SGHAT, CDR2 FQNNGV. CDR3 size: 13 residues. CDR3 residues: CASSLRELYGYTF.

CDR3 in amino acids: CASSGNANGYTF. This rearrangement joins TRBV27 to TRBJ1-2. CDR1 is MNHEY and CDR2 is SMNVEV in the germline V gene (reference sequence). The CDR3 is 12 residues long.

The V and J genes are TRBV5-1 and TRBJ2-6; TCRdb designates TRBD1, a call that cannot be tested without DNA. CDR3 length: 16 residues. The germline gives CDR1 SGHRS, CDR2 YFSETQ. The CDR3 is CASSLVAGAGANVLTF.

V gene TRBV2 combines with J gene TRBJ1-2. The CDR3 spans 13 residues. The germline V gene has CDR1 SNHLY and CDR2 FYNNEI. This CDR3 is CASSENSIYGYTF. Using reference TRBV2 and TRBJ1-2 for the parts outside the CDR3, the full variable domain is EPEVTQTPSHQVTQMGQEVILRCVPISNHLYFYWYRQILGQKVEFLVSFYNNEISEKSEIFDDQFSVERPDGSNFTLKIRSTKLEDSAMYFCASSENSIYGYTFGSGTRLTVV.

The gene calls are TRBV5-1 and TRBJ1-2; absent DNA, TCRdb's TRBD1 call cannot be checked. This CDR3 spans 12 amino acids. Per germline, CDR1 SGHRS and CDR2 YFSETQ. The chain's CDR3 is CASSPDTYGYTF.

This chain links TRBV5-1 with TRBJ2-7. CDR1 SGHRS and CDR2 YFSETQ come from the germline V gene. The CDR3 is 14 amino acids. This CDR3 is CASSLFYGTYEQYF.

The chain recombines TRBV4-3 with TRBJ2-1. Germline V CDR1 and CDR2: LGHNA, YSLEER. The CDR3 is 16 residues long. CDR3: CASSQESSSSYNEQFF.

The V gene is TRBV6-1, the J gene TRBJ2-7. The CDR3 sequence is 12 residues long. CDR1 is MNHNS and CDR2 is SASEGT in the germline V gene. The CDR3: CASSEEWYEQYF.

This chain joins TRBV2 and TRBJ2-7. Per the germline V gene, CDR1 is SNHLY and CDR2 is FYNNEI. There are 11 residues in the CDR3. CDR3 protein: CASSDRYEQYF.

The V and J genes are TRBV7-8 and TRBJ2-7; with no DNA, the TCRdb D assignment of TRBD2 cannot be verified. Germline CDR1 SGHVS, CDR2 FQNEAQ. The CDR3 is made up of 14 amino acids. CDR3 in amino acids: CASSPLPVGSEQYF. Based on the CDR3 plus reference TRBV7-8 and TRBJ2-7, the full variable domain is GAGVSQSPRYKVAKRGQDVALRCDPISGHVSLFWYQQALGQGPEFLTYFQNEAQLDKSGLPSDRFFAERPEGSVSTLKIQRTQQEDSAVYLCASSPLPVGSEQYFGPGTRLTVT.

The V call is TRBV11-1, the J call TRBJ1-2; the TCRdb D gene call, TRBD1, has no DNA to confirm it. From germline, CDR1 is SGHAT and CDR2 FQDESV (reference sequence). The CDR3 is 18 amino acids. The CDR3 region is CASSLQFNGADRNYGYTF.

This chain joins TRBV7-2 and TRBJ2-7. The CDR3 has 14 residues. The germline V gene has CDR1 SGHTA and CDR2 FQGNSA. CDR3 sequence: CASSLIDSYYEQYF.

The rearrangement joins TRBV5-1 to TRBJ2-5. This CDR3 comprises 13 residues. Germline CDR1 SGHRS, CDR2 YFSETQ. CDR3 in amino acids: CASSLDRVETQYF.

The chain joins TRBV7-6 to TRBJ2-3. CDR3 length equals 17 residues. Germline V gene lookup returns CDR1 SGHVS and CDR2 FNYEAQ. The CDR3 region is CASCLGRARSPTDTQYF.

This chain links TRBV28 with TRBJ1-4. This CDR3 is built from 13 residues. Looked up from germline, CDR1 is MDHEN and CDR2 is SYDVKM. This CDR3 reads CASSFSRYGKLFF. Full variable domain (remainder filled in from reference TRBV28 and TRBJ1-4): DVKVTQSSRYLVKRTGEKVFLECVQDMDHENMFWYRQDPGLGLRLIYFSYDVKMKEKGDIPEGYSVSREKKERFSLILESASTNQTSMYLCASSFSRYGKLFFGSGTQLSVL.

The chain uses TRBV29-1 and TRBJ1-5; TCRdb indicates TRBD1, and absent DNA this call remains unverified. From germline, CDR1 is SQVTM and CDR2 ANQGSEA. The CDR3 length is 13 residues. The CDR3 is CSFRSGPNQPQHF.